A selection of T cell receptor beta chains follows, all from one sample in a study of blood T cell repertoires in COVID-19. Method: immunoSEQ multiplex PCR; TCRdb's copy keeps in-frame clones and lacks some. The sample holds about 170,000 clones; 82% are singletons and the top ten take about 7.7%. The material sequenced was peripheral blood. Receptors originate from a woman aged 40-49 years with COVID-19, enrolled during active disease. The CDR3 runs from the conserved cysteine through the conserved F or W. A D gene is named only where the DNA matches it firmly. Not all rows give a size; the values are once, few, many and, for expanded clones, a class.

cdr3_nt: TGTGCCAGCAGTGGGACAGGGGGCGCAGATCAGCCCCAGCATTTT; cdr3_aa: CASSGTGGADQPQHF; j_call: TRBJ1-5; clone_size: NA; d_call: TRBD1; v_call: TRBV27
cdr3_nt: TGTGCCAGCAGCTTAGAAGGCGGCCTTTATCATTCACCCCTCCACTTT; cdr3_aa: CASSLEGGLYHSPLHF; j_call: TRBJ1-6; clone_size: NA; d_call: NA; v_call: TRBV7-8
cdr3_nt: TGTGCCAGTGCTAGCGGGGGGGCCAGTAGGGCAGATACGCAGTATTTT; cdr3_aa: CASASGGASRADTQYF; j_call: TRBJ2-3; clone_size: NA; d_call: TRBD2; v_call: TRBV19
cdr3_nt: TGTGCCAGCAGAGCGACCGGGGGGCATGCCTACACCTTC; cdr3_aa: CASRATGGHAYTF; j_call: TRBJ1-2; clone_size: NA; d_call: NA; v_call: TRBV6-5
cdr3_nt: TGTGCCAGTAGGACTATGGCGGGAGGGTCTAACGAGCAGTACTTC; cdr3_aa: CASRTMAGGSNEQYF; j_call: TRBJ2-7; clone_size: NA; d_call: TRBD2; v_call: TRBV19
cdr3_nt: TGTGCCAGCAGCCATAGGGACTTCGCCACTTCCTACGAGCAGTACTTC; cdr3_aa: CASSHRDFATSYEQYF; j_call: TRBJ2-7; clone_size: NA; d_call: NA; v_call: TRBV4-2
cdr3_nt: TGTGCCAGCAGTTACGGGGCTACCACCGGGGAGCTGTTTTTT; cdr3_aa: CASSYGATTGELFF; j_call: TRBJ2-2; clone_size: NA; d_call: NA; v_call: TRBV6-5
cdr3_nt: TGTGCCAGCAGTTTATCGTGGACTAGTTATAGGCAGTACTTC; cdr3_aa: CASSLSWTSYRQYF; j_call: TRBJ2-7; clone_size: NA; d_call: TRBD2; v_call: TRBV27
cdr3_nt: TGTGCCAGCAGCTTCGGGTCGGAGAATGGCTACACCTTC; cdr3_aa: CASSFGSENGYTF; j_call: TRBJ1-2; clone_size: NA; d_call: NA; v_call: TRBV7-2
cdr3_nt: TGTGCCAGCAGTGCGAGTTCCGGGACTAGCGGGGGAAATGAGCAGTTCTTC; cdr3_aa: CASSASSGTSGGNEQFF; j_call: TRBJ2-1; clone_size: NA; d_call: TRBD2; v_call: TRBV6-1
cdr3_nt: TGTGCCAGCATCGATCCCGGACTGGGGGACTTTTATCACGGCAATGAGCAGTTCTTC; cdr3_aa: CASIDPGLGDFYHGNEQFF; j_call: TRBJ2-1; clone_size: NA; d_call: NA; v_call: TRBV28
cdr3_nt: TGTGCCAGCAGCTTAGCCTCGCGGGGGGTCCAAGAGACCCAGTACTTC; cdr3_aa: CASSLASRGVQETQYF; j_call: TRBJ2-5; clone_size: NA; d_call: TRBD2; v_call: TRBV7-9
cdr3_nt: TGTGCCAGCAGTGATAAACGGAGCTCTGGAAACACCATATATTTT; cdr3_aa: CASSDKRSSGNTIYF; j_call: TRBJ1-3; clone_size: few; d_call: NA; v_call: TRBV6-1
cdr3_nt: TGTGCCAGCAGCGAGGCTAGCGGGGGGGCAGATACGCAGTATTTT; cdr3_aa: CASSEASGGADTQYF; j_call: TRBJ2-3; clone_size: NA; d_call: TRBD2; v_call: TRBV2
cdr3_nt: TGTGCCACCAGCAACCCCTCTCGAGAGGGAGGTCCCTACAATGAGCAGTTCTTC; cdr3_aa: CATSNPSREGGPYNEQFF; j_call: TRBJ2-1; clone_size: NA; d_call: NA; v_call: TRBV15
cdr3_nt: TGTGCCAGCAGCCAAGATCAGGGGAGCACAGATACGCAGTATTTT; cdr3_aa: CASSQDQGSTDTQYF; j_call: TRBJ2-3; clone_size: NA; d_call: NA; v_call: TRBV3-1/TRBV3-2
cdr3_nt: TGTGCCAGCAGCCCCCACCTTTCGGTCTCCAACAATGAGCAGTTCTTC; cdr3_aa: CASSPHLSVSNNEQFF; j_call: TRBJ2-1; clone_size: NA; d_call: NA; v_call: TRBV7-2
cdr3_nt: TGTGCCAGCAGCCCCATCCTAGCGGGGGACCAAGAGACCCAGTACTTC; cdr3_aa: CASSPILAGDQETQYF; j_call: TRBJ2-5; clone_size: NA; d_call: TRBD2; v_call: TRBV13
cdr3_nt: TGTGCCAGCAGCTTAGCGGGCAGGGGGGCGAAAAACATTCAGTACTTC; cdr3_aa: CASSLAGRGAKNIQYF; j_call: TRBJ2-4; clone_size: NA; d_call: NA; v_call: TRBV7-8
cdr3_nt: TGTGCCAGCAGCCCGACTAGCTCCTACAATGAGCAGTTCTTC; cdr3_aa: CASSPTSSYNEQFF; j_call: TRBJ2-1; clone_size: NA; d_call: NA; v_call: TRBV7-2
cdr3_nt: TGTGCCAGCAGCCCAACTAGCGGGAGGACCAATGAGCAGTTCTTC; cdr3_aa: CASSPTSGRTNEQFF; j_call: TRBJ2-1; clone_size: once; d_call: TRBD2; v_call: TRBV7-9
cdr3_nt: TGCGCCAGCAGCATAACCGGGACTAGCGACTACAATGAGCAGTTCTTC; cdr3_aa: CASSITGTSDYNEQFF; j_call: TRBJ2-1; clone_size: NA; d_call: TRBD2; v_call: TRBV5-1
cdr3_nt: TGTGCCAGCAGCGACTCAGGGTCTGGGGCCAACGTCCTGACTTTC; cdr3_aa: CASSDSGSGANVLTF; j_call: TRBJ2-6; clone_size: NA; d_call: NA; v_call: TRBV3-1/TRBV3-2
cdr3_nt: TGCAGTGCTAGTGAGTCCACCTACAATGAGCAGTTCTTC; cdr3_aa: CSASESTYNEQFF; j_call: TRBJ2-1; clone_size: NA; d_call: NA; v_call: TRBV20-1
cdr3_nt: TGTGCCAGCAGCCAAGATATCGGCGGCGTCAATGAGCAGTTCTTC; cdr3_aa: CASSQDIGGVNEQFF; j_call: TRBJ2-1; clone_size: NA; d_call: NA; v_call: TRBV4-2
cdr3_nt: TGTGCCAGCAGTAATCTAGCGGGGGGGCAGAATGAGCAGTTCTTC; cdr3_aa: CASSNLAGGQNEQFF; j_call: TRBJ2-1; clone_size: NA; d_call: TRBD2; v_call: TRBV11-3
cdr3_nt: TGCGCCAGCAGCCCCCGGCTTACTAGCGGGAAGAGCTCTGGGGCCAACGTCCTGACTTTC; cdr3_aa: CASSPRLTSGKSSGANVLTF; j_call: TRBJ2-6; clone_size: NA; d_call: TRBD2; v_call: TRBV5-1
cdr3_nt: TGTGCCAGCAGCTTAGGTGGCATGAACACTGAAGCTTTCTTT; cdr3_aa: CASSLGGMNTEAFF; j_call: TRBJ1-1; clone_size: NA; d_call: NA; v_call: TRBV7-9
cdr3_nt: TGTGCCAGCAGCCAAGCTCTCCCAGGGGTTGACGAGCAGTACTTC; cdr3_aa: CASSQALPGVDEQYF; j_call: TRBJ2-7; clone_size: NA; d_call: NA; v_call: TRBV14
cdr3_nt: TGTGCCAGCTCAACAGGGGGAAGCTCCTACAATGAGCAGTTCTTC; cdr3_aa: CASSTGGSSYNEQFF; j_call: TRBJ2-1; clone_size: NA; d_call: TRBD1; v_call: TRBV18
cdr3_nt: TGTGCCACCAACAGGGGGGAGTATGGCTACACCTTC; cdr3_aa: CATNRGEYGYTF; j_call: TRBJ1-2; clone_size: NA; d_call: TRBD1; v_call: TRBV19
cdr3_nt: TGTGCCAGCAGCCAGGGACTACCACCTGATACGCAGTATTTT; cdr3_aa: CASSQGLPPDTQYF; j_call: TRBJ2-3; clone_size: NA; d_call: TRBD2; v_call: TRBV14
cdr3_nt: TGTGCCTGGGAAGGACAGGGCCACACTGAAGCTTTCTTT; cdr3_aa: CAWEGQGHTEAFF; j_call: TRBJ1-1; clone_size: NA; d_call: TRBD1; v_call: TRBV30
cdr3_nt: TGTGCCAGCAGAGGACAGGTCGGGGAGCTGTTTTTT; cdr3_aa: CASRGQVGELFF; j_call: TRBJ2-2; clone_size: NA; d_call: TRBD1; v_call: TRBV6-5
cdr3_nt: TGTGCCAGCAGTTACGGGGTTGGGACAGAAGCTTTCTTT; cdr3_aa: CASSYGVGTEAFF; j_call: TRBJ1-1; clone_size: NA; d_call: NA; v_call: TRBV6-6
cdr3_nt: TGTGCCAGCAGTCCTCTCGGAGGGCTAGCCAAAAACATTCAGTACTTC; cdr3_aa: CASSPLGGLAKNIQYF; j_call: TRBJ2-4; clone_size: NA; d_call: NA; v_call: TRBV28
cdr3_nt: TGCAGTGCTAGAGAGTCGGGAGGCTACACCTTC; cdr3_aa: CSARESGGYTF; j_call: TRBJ1-2; clone_size: NA; d_call: NA; v_call: TRBV20-1
cdr3_nt: TGTGCCAGCAGTATACAGTTTGAGCAGTTCTTC; cdr3_aa: CASSIQFEQFF; j_call: TRBJ2-1; clone_size: few; d_call: NA; v_call: TRBV11-2
cdr3_nt: TGTGCCAGCAGCTTAGGACGGGGGGGCCGAGAGACCCAGTACTTC; cdr3_aa: CASSLGRGGRETQYF; j_call: TRBJ2-5; clone_size: NA; d_call: TRBD2; v_call: TRBV11-3
cdr3_nt: TGTGCCAGCAGTAGGAGGGGGCTCACTGAAGCTTTCTTT; cdr3_aa: CASSRRGLTEAFF; j_call: TRBJ1-1; clone_size: once; d_call: TRBD1; v_call: TRBV12-3/TRBV12-4
cdr3_nt: TGCGCCAGCAGCTTACAGGGGGGAGGGTACAATGAGCAGTTCTTC; cdr3_aa: CASSLQGGGYNEQFF; j_call: TRBJ2-1; clone_size: once; d_call: NA; v_call: TRBV5-1
cdr3_nt: TGTGCCAGCAGCCCAGGACTAGCCTTGAGCTCCTACAATGAGCAGTTCTTC; cdr3_aa: CASSPGLALSSYNEQFF; j_call: TRBJ2-1; clone_size: NA; d_call: TRBD2; v_call: TRBV7-3
cdr3_nt: TGTGCCAGCAGTGGACAGGGTCAATCACCCCTCCACTTT; cdr3_aa: CASSGQGQSPLHF; j_call: TRBJ1-6; clone_size: NA; d_call: TRBD1; v_call: TRBV28
cdr3_nt: TGTGCCAGCAGCTTGAAGGGTAGCGCCTATAATTCACCCCTCCACTTT; cdr3_aa: CASSLKGSAYNSPLHF; j_call: TRBJ1-6; clone_size: NA; d_call: NA; v_call: TRBV5-6
cdr3_nt: TGTGCCAGCAGGGGACAGGGGTCATCTAGCAATCAGCCCCAGCATTTT; cdr3_aa: CASRGQGSSSNQPQHF; j_call: TRBJ1-5; clone_size: few; d_call: TRBD1; v_call: TRBV2
cdr3_nt: TGTGCCAGTACACGGGACAGTTTTGCCCATAACTATGGCTACACCTTC; cdr3_aa: CASTRDSFAHNYGYTF; j_call: TRBJ1-2; clone_size: few; d_call: TRBD1; v_call: TRBV19
cdr3_nt: TGTGCCAGCAGCCAAGGGCCTACAGAATATGATCAGCCCCAGCATTTT; cdr3_aa: CASSQGPTEYDQPQHF; j_call: TRBJ1-5; clone_size: NA; d_call: NA; v_call: TRBV3-1/TRBV3-2
cdr3_nt: TGTGCCTGGAAAAAGCAGGCGGAGACCCAGTACTTC; cdr3_aa: CAWKKQAETQYF; j_call: TRBJ2-5; clone_size: NA; d_call: NA; v_call: TRBV30
cdr3_nt: TGTGCCAGCAGCCAATCAGTCAACAGCCGCTATGGCTACACCTTC; cdr3_aa: CASSQSVNSRYGYTF; j_call: TRBJ1-2; clone_size: NA; d_call: NA; v_call: TRBV3-1/TRBV3-2
cdr3_nt: TGTGCCAGCAGTTCCGCAGGGTCTGAAGCTTTCTTT; cdr3_aa: CASSSAGSEAFF; j_call: TRBJ1-1; clone_size: many; d_call: NA; v_call: TRBV27
cdr3_nt: TGCGCCAGCACTCCGGGAGGGCGCAATGAGCAGTTCTTC; cdr3_aa: CASTPGGRNEQFF; j_call: TRBJ2-1; clone_size: NA; d_call: TRBD2; v_call: TRBV5-1
cdr3_nt: TGTGCCAGTGCCCCGGGTCGAAATGAAAAACTGTTTTTT; cdr3_aa: CASAPGRNEKLFF; j_call: TRBJ1-4; clone_size: NA; d_call: NA; v_call: TRBV27
cdr3_nt: TGTGCCAGCAGCTCAGCAGGGTCCAACGAAAAACTGTTTTTT; cdr3_aa: CASSSAGSNEKLFF; j_call: TRBJ1-4; clone_size: NA; d_call: NA; v_call: TRBV9
cdr3_nt: TGTGCCAGCAGTGAGAGGGCGGTCTCCTACAATGAGCAGTTCTTC; cdr3_aa: CASSERAVSYNEQFF; j_call: TRBJ2-1; clone_size: NA; d_call: NA; v_call: TRBV6-1
cdr3_nt: TGTGCCAGCAGCCCTGAACAACGGAGGGAGGGCTACACCTTC; cdr3_aa: CASSPEQRREGYTF; j_call: TRBJ1-2; clone_size: NA; d_call: NA; v_call: TRBV7-8
cdr3_nt: TGTGCCAGCAGCGCGACGGACAGGCCCCCCTACGAGCAGTACTTC; cdr3_aa: CASSATDRPPYEQYF; j_call: TRBJ2-7; clone_size: NA; d_call: TRBD1; v_call: TRBV9
cdr3_nt: TGTGCCAGCAGCTCAGAGACTAGCGCCCGGAGGGGCAATGAGCAGTTCTTC; cdr3_aa: CASSSETSARRGNEQFF; j_call: TRBJ2-1; clone_size: NA; d_call: TRBD2; v_call: TRBV7-3